These T cell receptor beta chains were read from a single sample in a study of blood T cell repertoires in COVID-19. Clones were read by immunoSEQ multiplex PCR, and TCRdb kept only the in-frame ones, dropping some. Here the sample spans 150,000 to 160,000 clones, 75% to 85% being singletons. The sequencing input was peripheral blood. These receptors were obtained from a woman aged 45-65 years with acute or convalescent COVID-19. The CDR3 runs from the conserved cysteine through the conserved F or W. Fields, in order: D gene, clone size, V gene, J gene, CDR3 DNA, CDR3 protein. D genes are given only for firm matches. A clone size is listed for some rows: how often the clone was seen (once, few, many), or a class if it is expanded.

.,.,TRBV27,TRBJ1-3,TGTGCCAGTAAACTGAGGGCAGACTCTGGAAACACCATATATTTT,CASKLRADSGNTIYF
TRBD2,.,TRBV6-6,TRBJ2-1,TGTGCCAGCAGTGGACTAGCGGGGGCCCTGTACAATGAGCAGTTCTTC,CASSGLAGALYNEQFF
TRBD2,.,TRBV19,TRBJ2-7,TGTGCCAGTAGTATGGTGGGACTAGCGGGAAGGAGCTCCTACGAGCAGTACTTC,CASSMVGLAGRSSYEQYF
TRBD1,few,TRBV19,TRBJ1-5,TGTGCCAGTAGTATAGGAATCGGACAGGGTGTTGGTCAGCCCCAGCATTTT,CASSIGIGQGVGQPQHF
TRBD1,.,TRBV11-2,TRBJ2-3,TGTGCCAGCAGCTTACTTCGGACAGGGGAAGGGGATACGCAGTATTTT,CASSLLRTGEGDTQYF
TRBD2,.,TRBV6-5,TRBJ2-1,TGTGCCAGCAGTCTTACTAGCGGGAGGGCCGAGGAGCAGTTCTTC,CASSLTSGRAEEQFF
.,once,TRBV4-2,TRBJ2-2,TGTGCCAGCAGCCTCGGGTCAGGGTCGGCCACCGGGGAGCTGTTTTTT,CASSLGSGSATGELFF
.,.,TRBV7-2,TRBJ1-4,TGTGCCAGCAGCTTATTACCTCGGGGGGAAAAACTGTTTTTT,CASSLLPRGEKLFF
TRBD1,few,TRBV5-6,TRBJ1-2,TGTGCCAGCAGCCCCCTCGGGACAGGGAATGGCTACACCTTC,CASSPLGTGNGYTF
TRBD1,.,TRBV12-5,TRBJ2-1,TGTGCTAGTGTCGCCGGACAGGGGTACAATGAGCAGTTCTTC,CASVAGQGYNEQFF
TRBD1,few,TRBV3-1/TRBV3-2,TRBJ1-2,TGTGCCAGCAGCCTGGGACAGGCCTACGGCTACACCTTC,CASSLGQAYGYTF
.,.,TRBV5-1,TRBJ2-1,TGCGCCAGCAGCTTGGACTCTTTCGGGCAGTTCTTC,CASSLDSFGQFF
.,few,TRBV7-9,TRBJ1-1,TGTGCCAGCCCCGAGGGGAACACTGAAGCTTTCTTT,CASPEGNTEAFF
.,.,TRBV7-8,TRBJ2-3,TGTGCCAGCAGCTTAGCACAGGCCGAAGATACGCAGTATTTT,CASSLAQAEDTQYF
.,few,TRBV27,TRBJ2-7,TGTGCCAGCAGTTTCGCGCCCCCCTACGAGCAGTACTTC,CASSFAPPYEQYF
.,.,TRBV3-1/TRBV3-2,TRBJ1-5,TGTGCCAGCAGCCAAGGGTGGAGGGAGGGTCAGCCCCAGCATTTT,CASSQGWREGQPQHF
.,.,TRBV11-2,TRBJ1-2,TGTGCCAGCAGCTTCTCCAACCTACCGACAGGAGACTATGGCTACACCTTC,CASSFSNLPTGDYGYTF
TRBD1,.,TRBV2,TRBJ1-2,TGTGCCAGCAAAGTGGTAACAGGGGTCACCTTC,CASKVVTGVTF
.,.,TRBV5-1,TRBJ2-1,TGCGCCAGCAACGCAGACAGTCTCTGGTCAAATGAGCAGTTCTTC,CASNADSLWSNEQFF
TRBD2,.,TRBV3-1/TRBV3-2,TRBJ2-5,TGTGCCAGCAGCCGTGGGACTAGCGGGGGGGTCCAAGAGACCCAGTACTTC,CASSRGTSGGVQETQYF
TRBD2,.,TRBV30,TRBJ2-5,TGTGCCTGGGACCCCGGACTAGGACGGGGAGAGACCCAGTACTTC,CAWDPGLGRGETQYF
.,once,TRBV20-1,TRBJ2-1,TGCAGTGCTAGTGCGGTGTATGAGCAGTTCTTC,CSASAVYEQFF
TRBD2,.,TRBV24-1,TRBJ2-1,TGTGCCACCAGTGATGCGGCTAGCGGGGGAGGTGAGCAGTTCTTC,CATSDAASGGGEQFF
TRBD2,few,TRBV12-3/TRBV12-4,TRBJ2-5,TGTGCCAGCAGGGGGGGGTCGGAGACCCAGTACTTC,CASRGGSETQYF
.,.,TRBV7-9,TRBJ1-1,TGTGCCAGCAGCTATGGGTCGGGTGAAGCTTTCTTT,CASSYGSGEAFF
.,.,TRBV4-3,TRBJ2-2,TGCGCCAGCAGCCAGAGACAACCGAACACCGGGGAGCTGTTTTTT,CASSQRQPNTGELFF
.,.,TRBV10-1,TRBJ1-2,TGCGCCAGCTATCTCCGGAACTATGGCTACACCTTC,CASYLRNYGYTF
TRBD2,.,TRBV19,TRBJ2-1,TGTGCCAGTAGTCCGGGACTAGAATTTAATGAGCAGTTCTTC,CASSPGLEFNEQFF
TRBD1,.,TRBV27,TRBJ2-5,TGTGCCAGCAGTCCTCCCCCCCTGGGACAGGCCTACTTC,CASSPPPLGQAYF
TRBD1,.,TRBV7-7,TRBJ2-7,TGTGCCAGCAGCTGGATCCCTCGACAGGGGAATCTATCCTACGAGCAGTACTTC,CASSWIPRQGNLSYEQYF
.,.,TRBV12-3/TRBV12-4,TRBJ1-1,TGTGCCAGCCGCAGTGGGAACACTGAAGCTTTCTTT,CASRSGNTEAFF
TRBD2,once,TRBV2,TRBJ2-3,TGTGCCGTCAGGGGGATTAGCGGGAGTTCAGATACGCAGTATTTT,CAVRGISGSSDTQYF
.,.,TRBV4-2,TRBJ2-3,TGTGCCAGCAGCCCGCTGACAGGCGCGGGCCCAGATACGCAGTATTTT,CASSPLTGAGPDTQYF
TRBD1,.,TRBV13,TRBJ2-7,TGTGCCAGCAGCCTAGGGGGACAGGGTTTAAGTTACGAGCAGTACTTC,CASSLGGQGLSYEQYF
TRBD2,.,TRBV3-1/TRBV3-2,TRBJ2-7,TGTGCCAGCAGCGCAGCGGGAACCTACGAGCAGTACTTC,CASSAAGTYEQYF
TRBD2,.,TRBV7-2,TRBJ2-5,TGTGCCAGCAGCTTAGGACTAGCGGGACAAGAGACCCAGTACTTC,CASSLGLAGQETQYF
TRBD2,few,TRBV10-1,TRBJ2-1,TGCGCCAGCACCAGATTTAGCGGGTGGACCTACAATGAGCAGTTCTTC,CASTRFSGWTYNEQFF
.,.,TRBV5-1,TRBJ1-6,TGCGCCAGCACGGACGGCGCAGGGTACAATTCACCCCTCCACTTT,CASTDGAGYNSPLHF
.,few,TRBV10-2,TRBJ2-7,TGCGCCAGCAGTGAGTCGGGCCCCCTTGTAGGGCAGTACTTC,CASSESGPLVGQYF
.,.,TRBV27,TRBJ1-5,TGTGCCAGCAGTTCACAGGGTTACAATCAGCCCCAGCATTTT,CASSSQGYNQPQHF
.,once,TRBV10-3,TRBJ1-2,TGTGCCATCAGTGAGTCACAGGAAGGCTATGGCTACACCTTC,CAISESQEGYGYTF
TRBD2,few,TRBV5-6,TRBJ2-5,TGTGCCAGCAGCTTGACTAGCGGGGGGGCAGAGACCCAGTACTTC,CASSLTSGGAETQYF
TRBD1,.,TRBV7-1,TRBJ1-1,TGTGCCAGGAGCTCCACACCTAAGGACAGGGTCGGGGGTGGAGGTATCTATTTGAACACTGAAGCTTTCTTT,CARSSTPKDRVGGGGIYLNTEAFF
.,.,TRBV6-5,TRBJ1-1,TGTGCCAGCAGTTACGACAGAATGAACACTGAAGCTTTCTTT,CASSYDRMNTEAFF
TRBD2,.,TRBV5-1,TRBJ2-3,TGCGCCAGCAGCTTCAATATCGGGGGGGCAACAGATACGCAGTATTTT,CASSFNIGGATDTQYF
.,once,TRBV19,TRBJ1-1,TGTGCCAGTAGCTACGCCCCGGGGATAACTGAAGCTTTCTTT,CASSYAPGITEAFF
.,.,TRBV5-1,TRBJ2-5,TGCGCCAGCAGCACCGGACAGTACCTCCAAGAGACCCAGTACTTC,CASSTGQYLQETQYF
TRBD1,.,TRBV30,TRBJ2-7,TGTGCCTGGAGCCCGGGGACAGGGGAATACGAGCAGTACTTC,CAWSPGTGEYEQYF
.,.,TRBV10-3,TRBJ1-1,TGTGCCATCAGTGATACAGGGAATTACGCTGAAGCTTTCTTT,CAISDTGNYAEAFF
.,few,TRBV27,TRBJ1-2,TGTGCCAGCAGTTTATCGGCGGGGGCGGGAGATGGCTACACCTTC,CASSLSAGAGDGYTF
TRBD1,.,TRBV7-2,TRBJ1-1,TGTGCCAGCAGCGGGGACAGGGGGCTATGGACTGAAGCTTTCTTT,CASSGDRGLWTEAFF
.,.,TRBV28,TRBJ1-1,TGTGCCAGCAGTTTATTACAGAACACTGAAGCTTTCTTT,CASSLLQNTEAFF
TRBD1,.,TRBV9,TRBJ2-5,TGTGCCAGCAGCGCGACAGGGCTGGAGACCCAGTACTTC,CASSATGLETQYF
TRBD1,.,TRBV23-1,TRBJ1-5,TGCGCCAGCAGTGGCCGGGACAGGCATATATTATGTCATCAGCCCCAGCATTTT,CASSGRDRHILCHQPQHF
.,once,TRBV3-1/TRBV3-2,TRBJ1-6,TGTGCCAGCAGCCAAGACTGGACAGCTAATTCACCCCTCCACTTT,CASSQDWTANSPLHF
.,.,TRBV23-1,TRBJ1-6,TGCGCCAGCAGTCAATCAAGGTACAGGGCCTGGTATTCACCCCTCCACTTT,CASSQSRYRAWYSPLHF
.,.,TRBV6-5,TRBJ1-2,TGTGCCTTCGCGACAGGATCGTTAGGCTACACCTTC,CAFATGSLGYTF
.,.,TRBV5-6,TRBJ2-2,TGTGCCAGCAGCTTGGAGGGGGTAGACGCCACCGGGGAGCTGTTTTTT,CASSLEGVDATGELFF
TRBD1,.,TRBV4-1,TRBJ1-6,TGCGCCAGCAGCCAGGCCGGGACAGGGTATTCACCCCTCCACTTT,CASSQAGTGYSPLHF